The 24 T cell receptor beta chains reported below all come from one sample, sequenced in a study of T cell responses to AZD1222 COVID-19 vaccine. Clones were read by immunoSEQ multiplex PCR, and TCRdb kept only the in-frame ones, dropping some. In the table there are 50,000 to 65,000 clones, roughly 89% of which are singletons. Sample: peripheral blood, taken 28 days after the second AZD1222 dose. The receptors were gathered from an adult who received the AZD1222 COVID-19 vaccine.

The chain joins TRBV28 to TRBJ1-2, with 8 bases aligning to TRBD1. The CDR3 has 13 residues. CDR1 and CDR2 (germline): MDHEN, SYDVKM. V lost 5 bases, J lost 4 bases, and 3 bases stayed unmatched. As DNA, the CDR3 is TGTGCCAGCAGTGAGACAGGGGCCTATGGCTACACCTTC. Translated: CASSETGAYGYTF.

J is TRBJ1-2 and V is TRBV5-6; no firm D call. The germline gives CDR1 SGHDT, CDR2 YYEEEE. The CDR3 runs 16 residues. Trimming took off 0 bases at V and 1 base at J, with 13 bases between the two ends. The CDR3, as DNA: TGTGCCAGCAGCTTGGAGGTTGGATTCTATAACTATGGCTACACCTTC. It is translated as CASSLEVGFYNYGYTF.

This chain uses TRBV3-1 (or the pseudogene TRBV3-2) with TRBJ2-7; the D gene is possibly TRBD1 (6 bases). Trimming cost V 1 base and J 7 bases, with 11 bases left between them. The germline CDR1 and CDR2 sequences are LGHDT and YNNKEL (reference sequence). There are 13 residues in the CDR3. CDR3 amino acids: CASSQVSRGEQYF. CDR3 DNA: TGTGCCAGCAGCCAAGTATCTAGGGGGGAGCAGTACTTC.

The chain has TRBV6-6 and TRBJ2-7, with D maybe TRBD2 (5 bases). The ends were cut back, 7 bases at V and 6 bases at J, with 19 bases in the middle. The CDR3 is 14 residues long. CDR1 is MNHNY and CDR2 is SVGAGI in the germline V gene (reference sequence). Here the CDR3 DNA reads TGTGCCAGCAAGGCCGCACTAGAAACGGGCGAGCAGTACTTC. Its translation is CASKAALETGEQYF.

V usage is TRBV2 and J usage is TRBJ2-1, with TRBD2 identical over 10 bases. The CDR3 is made up of 16 amino acids. V lost 4 bases to trimming and J lost 6 bases; unmatched junction nucleotides: 9. Per the germline V gene, CDR1 is SNHLY and CDR2 is FYNNEI. For the CDR3, the DNA is TGTGCCAGCAGTGGATCCGGGACTAGCGTACCCAATGAGCAGTTCTTC. Protein: CASSGSGTSVPNEQFF.

In the case of this clone: Other DNA sequences of this sample code for an identical CDR3. The DNA for the CDR3 is TGTGCCAGCAGCTCTACCCGCCGACTAGCGGGAAACGAGACCCAGTACTTC. This translates into CASSSTRRLAGNETQYF. This chain uses TRBV7-8 with TRBJ2-5; 11 positions match TRBD2. The junction had 12 bases not matched to a gene; V was cut back by 4 bases and J by 5 bases. This CDR3 has 17 residues. Germline V CDR1 and CDR2: SGHVS, FQNEAQ. Using reference TRBV7-8 and TRBJ2-5 for the parts outside the CDR3, the full variable domain is GAGVSQSPRYKVAKRGQDVALRCDPISGHVSLFWYQQALGQGPEFLTYFQNEAQLDKSGLPSDRFFAERPEGSVSTLKIQRTQQEDSAVYLCASSSTRRLAGNETQYFGPGTRLLVL.

The rearrangement uses TRBV20-1 and TRBJ2-5, with D tentatively TRBD1 (6 bases). Trimming shortened V by 6 bases and J by 6 bases, and 11 bases separated the two germline ends. Germline V lookup: CDR1 DFQATT, CDR2 SNEGSKA (reference sequence). This CDR3 has 11 amino acids. The CDR3 reads CSAEDSKTQYF. In nucleotides, the CDR3 is TGCAGTGCAGAGGACAGCAAGACCCAGTACTTC.

As DNA, the CDR3 is TGTGCCAGCAGTTCTCTCACAGGGGGCAACAACTATGGCTACACCTTC. It is translated as CASSSLTGGNNYGYTF. The chain recombines TRBV28 with TRBJ1-2; 9 bases align to TRBD1. CDR3 size: 16 residues. The V gene's germline CDR1 is MDHEN and CDR2 SYDVKM. J lost 2 bases, V lost 4 bases, and 8 bases had no gene match.

The DNA of the CDR3 is TGTGCCAGCCTTCAGGGGCCTGAAGCTTTCTTT. This sequence encodes CASLQGPEAFF. The V call is TRBV25-1, the J call TRBJ1-1; possibly TRBD1 for D (6 bases). Germline CDR1 reads MGHDK; CDR2 reads SYGVNS. With 8 bases removed from V and 6 bases from J, the gap between germline ends came to 10 bases. This CDR3 spans 11 amino acids.

J is TRBJ1-1 and V is TRBV6-2 or TRBV6-3; unclear D gene. The CDR3 covers 12 residues. V lost 2 bases and J lost 6, with 7 bases in between. Germline V lookup: CDR1 MNHEY, CDR2 SVGEGT. The CDR3 DNA reads as TGTGCCAGCAGTTACCCCAACCCTGAAGCTTTCTTT. Residues: CASSYPNPEAFF.

The chain links TRBV28 to TRBJ2-2; D is unclear. Per germline, CDR1 MDHEN and CDR2 SYDVKM. The CDR3 consists of 13 residues. Trimming removed 2 bases at V and 6 bases at J, with 7 bases between. CDR3 DNA: TGTGCCAGCAGTTTAAAATGGGCCGGGGAGCTGTTTTTT. It encodes CASSLKWAGELFF. Drawing the rest from reference TRBV28 and TRBJ2-2, the complete variable domain is DVKVTQSSRYLVKRTGEKVFLECVQDMDHENMFWYRQDPGLGLRLIYFSYDVKMKEKGDIPEGYSVSREKKERFSLILESASTNQTSMYLCASSLKWAGELFFGEGSRLTVL.

The chain couples TRBV6-4 to TRBJ2-1; 13 bases line up with TRBD2. The J segment lost 6 bases and the V segment lost 3 bases, leaving 14 bases of the junction unmatched. The germline V gene encodes CDR1 MRHNA and CDR2 SNTAGT. This CDR3 has 19 residues. For the CDR3, the DNA is TGTGCCAGCAGTGAAAGCGGTATTAAGACTAGCGGGGGGCCCAATGAGCAGTTCTTC. Protein sequence: CASSESGIKTSGGPNEQFF.

The rearrangement joins TRBV7-2 to TRBJ2-7; 9 bases match TRBD1. Germline assignment: CDR1 SGHTA and CDR2 FQGNSA. This CDR3 is built from 14 residues. V shed 5 bases and J 4 bases; nucleotides not matched to a gene: 6. The CDR3 sequence is CASSPTGGRYEQYF. The CDR3 region has the DNA TGTGCCAGCAGCCCTACAGGGGGCCGGTACGAGCAGTACTTC.

The chain recombines TRBV3-1 (or the pseudogene TRBV3-2) with TRBJ2-1, with 13 bases matching TRBD2. CDR1 LGHDT and CDR2 YNNKEL come from the germline V gene (reference sequence). The CDR3 loop spans 14 amino acids. The J segment lost 7 bases and the V segment lost 4 bases, leaving 1 base of the junction unmatched. The CDR3 nucleotides are TGTGCCAGCAGCCTGGGACTAGCGGGGAATGAGCAGTTCTTC. Translation: CASSLGLAGNEQFF.

This rearrangement joins TRBV15 to TRBJ1-5; perhaps TRBD1 as D (6 bases). V was cut by 4 bases and J by 7 bases, with 14 bases left in between. This CDR3 has 14 residues. The germline gives CDR1 LNHNV, CDR2 YYDKDF (reference sequence). CDR3 amino acids: CATSKRGGYQPQHF. As DNA, the CDR3 is TGTGCCACCAGCAAGAGGGGGGGGTACCAGCCCCAGCATTTT.

As regards this clone: At the DNA level, this CDR3 is encoded by other sequences in the same sample as well. The gene calls are TRBV28 and TRBJ1-5; 11 bases are a match to TRBD1. Germline V CDR1 and CDR2: MDHEN, SYDVKM. CDR3 length: 13 residues. Trimming took 8 bases from V and 4 from J; bases not matched to a gene: 1. DNA of the CDR3: TGTGCCAGCGGGACAGGGGGTAATCAGCCCCAGCATTTT. Amino acid sequence: CASGTGGNQPQHF.

The genes are TRBV27 and TRBJ2-2, with 7 bases fitting TRBD1. V gave up 1 base and J gave up 5 bases; unmatched junction bases: 7. The CDR3 length is 16 residues. Germline assignment: CDR1 MNHEY and CDR2 SMNVEV (reference sequence). DNA for the CDR3: TGTGCCAGCAGTTTATTTATAACAGGGGCAACCGGGGAGCTGTTTTTT. Translation gives CASSLFITGATGELFF.

The V gene is TRBV5-1, the J gene TRBJ1-3, with a possible D match to TRBD1 (5 bases). Germline CDR1 reads SGHRS; CDR2 reads YFSETQ. Trimming stripped 0 bases from V and 4 bases from J, with 8 bases between. This CDR3 spans 14 amino acids. CDR3 coding DNA: TGCGCCAGCAGCTTGGGGGGCTCAGGAAACACCATATATTTT. Protein sequence: CASSLGGSGNTIYF. Full variable domain (outside the CDR3, taken from reference TRBV5-1 and TRBJ1-3): KAGVTQTPRYLIKTRGQQVTLSCSPISGHRSVSWYQQTPGQGLQFLFEYFSETQRNKGNFPGRFSGRQFSNSRSEMNVSTLELGDSALYLCASSLGGSGNTIYFGEGSWLTVV.

This clone was counted once. J is TRBJ2-5 and V is TRBV10-2; D unresolved. V lost 9 bases and J lost 1, with 12 bases in between. CDR3 length equals 13 residues. In germline, CDR1 is WSHSY, CDR2 SAAADI. CDR3 amino acids: CASKNTVQETQYF. The CDR3 coding sequence is TGCGCCAGTAAGAATACAGTCCAAGAGACCCAGTACTTC.

The gene calls are TRBV11-3 and TRBJ1-1; TRBD1 might be the D (5 bases). Deletions cut 1 base from V and 0 bases from J, with 12 bases between. This CDR3 region has 16 residues. Per the germline V gene, CDR1 is SGHNT and CDR2 is YENEEA. The CDR3 region is CASSLGKGVLNTEAFF. In DNA form, the CDR3 reads TGTGCCAGCAGCTTAGGCAAAGGGGTCCTGAACACTGAAGCTTTCTTT.

The V call is TRBV5-6, the J call TRBJ2-3; D gene unclear. Germline CDR1 reads SGHDT; CDR2 reads YYEEEE. Deletions cut 2 bases from V and 1 base from J, with 5 bases between. The CDR3 is 13 residues long. This CDR3 reads CASSFSRTDTQYF. CDR3 sequence (DNA): TGTGCCAGCAGCTTCTCGCGCACAGATACGCAGTATTTT.

The chain recombines TRBV29-1 with TRBJ2-7; 11 positions agree with TRBD1. The length of the CDR3 is 15 residues. With 8 bases clipped from V and 2 bases from J, the junction kept 11 bases outside the gene matches. Germline CDR1 SQVTM, CDR2 ANQGSEA. CDR3 nucleotides: TGCAGCACCGTCGCCGGGACAGGGGGACCCTACGAGCAGTACTTC. As protein: CSTVAGTGGPYEQYF.

The J gene is TRBJ2-3, the V gene TRBV19; 7 bases are a match to TRBD1. J lost 1 base, V lost 4 bases, and 5 bases had no gene match. Germline-derived CDR1 and CDR2 are LNHDA and SQIVND (reference sequence). The CDR3 has 15 amino acids. The CDR3 here is CASSTRDSRTDTQYF. The CDR3 DNA is TGTGCCAGTAGTACCCGGGACAGCCGCACAGATACGCAGTATTTT.

The chain joins TRBV2 to TRBJ2-3; D gene ambiguous. The V and J ends lost 4 bases and 9 bases respectively, with 11 bases between them. Germline CDR1 SNHLY, CDR2 FYNNEI. The CDR3 has 12 amino acids. The CDR3 reads CASSAGPGTQYF. Written as DNA, the CDR3 is TGTGCCAGCAGTGCCGGCCCGGGCACGCAGTATTTT.